These 21 T cell receptor beta chains came from one sample sequenced in a study of T cell clonality in common variable immunodeficiency. Repertoires were generated with immunoSEQ multiplex PCR, while TCRdb's copy carries only in-frame clones and drops some. The sample contains tens of thousands of clones, none of them singletons. Source material: peripheral blood mononuclear cells. These receptors were obtained from a person aged 18-69 years in good health.

This clone was recorded at least ten times. The CDR3 extends 3 residues past the end of the read, so its final part is completed from the germline J gene. The chain combines TRBV12-3 or TRBV12-4 with TRBJ2-7, with D tentatively TRBD2 (7 bases). Trimming shortened V by 6 bases and J by 2 bases, and 17 bases separated the two germline ends. The CDR3 spans 15 residues. The CDR3 bases that were read are TGTGCCAGCAGCTATCTGGGGGGGCACCCCTACGAG. As protein: CASSYLGGHPYE. The full CDR3 protein reads CASSYLGGHPYEQYF.

In this sample, this clone turned up many times. Coverage ceases 3 residues before the CDR3 finishes, and the germline J gene fills in the end. The gene calls are TRBV9 and TRBJ1-2; perhaps TRBD1 as D (6 bases). Germline V gene sequence: CDR1 SGDLS, CDR2 YYNGEE. The V end lost 0 bases, the J end lost 6 bases, and 18 bases lay between the germline ends. The CDR3 contains 16 residues. Incomplete CDR3 DNA: TGTGCCAGCAGCGTAGGAGGGGGGGTCGGACTGGATGGC. Protein sequence: CASSVGGGVGLDG. The whole CDR3 is CASSVGGGVGLDGYTF.

As concerns this clone: The read falls 3 residues short of the CDR3 end, and the missing part is taken from the germline J gene. The chain combines TRBV11-2 with TRBJ2-3; 12 nucleotides line up with TRBD2. V was pared by 5 bases and J by 6 bases, with 6 bases of the junction left unmatched. In germline, CDR1 is SGHAT, CDR2 FQNNGV. The length of the CDR3 is 15 residues. The chain's CDR3 is CASSLTSGGQDTQYF. The covered CDR3 bases are TGTGCCAGCAGCCTAACTAGCGGGGGGCAGGATACG.

In its sample, this clone was seen many times. The sequenced fragment ends 3 residues before the CDR3 boundary, so the rest is inferred from the germline J gene. This sequence joins TRBV19 and TRBJ1-1; D might be TRBD1 (6 bases). The CDR3 is 16 amino acids. The V end lost 6 bases, the J end lost 2 bases, and 19 bases lay between the germline ends. Germline V lookup: CDR1 LNHDA, CDR2 SQIVND (reference sequence). CDR3: CASSTLEGRGNTEAFF. The covered CDR3 bases are TGTGCCAGTAGCACTCTAGAGGGCAGGGGCAACACTGAA. The full variable domain, completed using reference TRBV19 and TRBJ1-1, is DGGITQSPKYLFRKEGQNVTLSCEQNLNHDAMYWYRQDPGQGLRLIYYSQIVNDFQKGDIAEGYSVSREKKESFPLTVTSAQKNPTAFYLCASSTLEGRGNTEAFFGQGTRLTVV.

This clone was detected many times. CDR3 bases read: TGTGCCAGCAGCCTCATGAGGGATCAGCCC. Protein: CASSLMRDQP. In full, the CDR3 reads CASSLMRDQPQHF. This chain uses TRBV2 with TRBJ1-5; D not resolved. The read ends 3 residues shy of where the CDR3 ends; the end is completed using the germline J gene. The CDR3 length is 13 residues. Trimming shortened V by 6 bases and J by 5 bases, and 11 bases separated the two germline ends. Germline CDR1 SNHLY, CDR2 FYNNEI.

This clone came up many times. The observed sequence ends 3 residues before the CDR3 terminus, with the missing tail filled in from the germline J gene. The chain recombines TRBV7-2 with TRBJ2-1; D is undetermined. Germline V gene sequence: CDR1 SGHTA, CDR2 FQGNSA. V dropped 1 base and J dropped 7 bases, with 11 bases sitting between them. This CDR3 is built from 14 residues. The CDR3: CASSLDRGRNEQFF. CDR3 bases read: TGTGCCAGCAGCTTAGATCGAGGCCGAAATGAG.

Ten or more counts support this clone. The observed sequence ends 3 residues before the CDR3 terminus, with the missing tail filled in from the germline J gene. The V and J genes are TRBV5-1 and TRBJ2-3; 12 nucleotides agree with TRBD2. Germline assignment: CDR1 SGHRS and CDR2 YFSETQ. The CDR3 runs 20 residues. The junction had 11 bases not matched to a gene; V was cut back by 0 bases and J by 0 bases. CDR3 loop: CASSLAQTSGGPLSTDTQYF. The DNA read from the CDR3 is TGCGCCAGCAGCTTGGCCCAGACTAGCGGGGGCCCACTTAGCACAGATACG.

This clone was counted many times. CDR3 bases read: TGTGCCAACCTGGGACTGCTGAACACTGAA. Its translation: CANLGLLNTE. The full-length CDR3 reads as CANLGLLNTEAFF. The V gene is TRBV2, the J gene TRBJ1-1; D might be TRBD1 (5 bases). Sequencing ends 3 residues short of the CDR3 end; the germline J gene provides the rest. Germline loops: CDR1 SNHLY, CDR2 FYNNEI. V lost 10 bases and J 0 bases, leaving 12 bases between the germline ends. The CDR3 spans 13 residues.

The sample holds many counts of this clone. The CDR3 end falls 3 residues outside the read, so it is completed with the germline J gene. J is TRBJ1-5 and V is TRBV6-4; 10 bases align to TRBD1. J lost 2 bases, V lost 4 bases, and 2 bases had no gene match. Germline assignment: CDR1 MRHNA and CDR2 SNTAGT. CDR3 size: 15 residues. The CDR3 region is CASSAGTGGNQPQHF. The CDR3 DNA, read in part, is TGTGCCAGCAGTGCCGGGACAGGGGGCAATCAGCCC.

This clone was detected many times. The read falls 3 residues short of the CDR3 end, and the missing part is taken from the germline J gene. The chain has TRBV5-6 and TRBJ2-1, with D possibly TRBD1 on 6 matching bases. CDR1 SGHDT and CDR2 YYEEEE come from the germline V gene. The germline V and J ends were trimmed by 7 bases and 3 bases, with 14 bases remaining between them. The CDR3 consists of 14 residues. The CDR3 DNA, read in part, is TGTGCCAGCTGGGTGGGGGCCTACTACAATGAG. It specifies CASWVGAYYNE. The entire CDR3 protein reads CASWVGAYYNEQFF. Combining the CDR3 with reference TRBV5-6 and TRBJ2-1 gives the whole variable domain DAGVTQSPTHLIKTRGQQVTLRCSPKSGHDTVSWYQQALGQGPQFIFQYYEEEERQRGNFPDRFSGHQFPNYSSELNVNALLLGDSALYLCASWVGAYYNEQFFGPGTRLTVL.

Many counts were recorded for this clone. The read terminates 3 residues ahead of where the CDR3 ends, so the germline J gene completes it. The J gene is TRBJ2-7, the V gene TRBV7-9, with TRBD2 matching 7 bases. The CDR3 sequence is 15 residues long. The V gene end was trimmed by 2 bases and the J gene end by 2 bases; junction bases not matched to a gene: 6. Germline V CDR1 and CDR2: SEHNR, FQNEAQ (reference sequence). CDR3 DNA (partial): TGTGCCAGCAGCTTAATCCCTAGCGGAACCTACGAG. Translated: CASSLIPSGTYE. The full CDR3 reads CASSLIPSGTYEQYF.

This clone has ten or more counts. The read terminates 3 residues before the CDR3 end, so the remaining end is supplied by the germline J gene. This chain connects TRBV2 to TRBJ2-1, with 8 bases aligning to TRBD2. The trim removed 7 bases at V and 8 bases at J, leaving 10 bases unmatched. CDR1 is SNHLY, CDR2 FYNNEI, per germline. There are 14 residues in the CDR3. The CDR3: CASKGLTSGHEQFF. The sequenced CDR3 bases are TGTGCCAGCAAGGGGCTAACTAGCGGCCATGAG.

This clone has at least ten counts. The read terminates 3 residues before the CDR3 end, so the remaining end is supplied by the germline J gene. The chain has TRBV5-1 and TRBJ2-1, with 9 bases matching TRBD1. In germline, CDR1 is SGHRS, CDR2 YFSETQ. V dropped 6 bases and J dropped 7; count of bases not matched to a gene: 8. The CDR3 totals 14 residues. The part of the CDR3 DNA that was read is TGCGCCAGCATCCCCGGACAGGGGTGGAATGAG. Residues: CASIPGQGWNE. The full CDR3 protein is CASIPGQGWNEQFF.

Many counts were recorded for this clone. The read ends 3 residues early relative to the CDR3; the germline J gene fills the gap. The V call is TRBV15, the J call TRBJ2-7; the match to TRBD2 covers 12 bases. This CDR3 comprises 15 residues. The V gene end was trimmed by 1 base and the J gene end by 2 bases; junction bases not matched to a gene: 0. Germline-derived CDR1 and CDR2 are LNHNV and YYDKDF (reference sequence). The CDR3 bases that were read are TGTGCCACCAGCAGAGGACTAGCGGGAGCCTACGAG. Translated, it gives CATSRGLAGAYE. The full CDR3 is CATSRGLAGAYEQYF. The complete variable domain, with remaining parts taken from reference TRBV15 and TRBJ2-7, reads DAMVIQNPRYQVTQFGKPVTLSCSQTLNHNVMYWYQQKSSQAPKLLFHYYDKDFNNEADTPDNFQSRRPNTSFCFLDIRSPGLGDTAMYLCATSRGLAGAYEQYFGPGTRLTVT.

This clone was seen ten or more times. The CDR3 extends 3 residues past the end of the read, so its final part is completed from the germline J gene. This chain connects TRBV9 to TRBJ2-5; 8 bases line up with TRBD2. V shed 4 bases, J shed 5 bases, and the junction held 4 bases outside the gene matches. The CDR3 is 13 amino acids. The germline CDR1 and CDR2 sequences are SGDLS and YYNGEE. The covered CDR3 bases are TGTGCCAGCAGCCCCTGGACTAGCGAGACC. Encoded protein: CASSPWTSET. The full CDR3 protein reads CASSPWTSETQYF.

This clone came up many times. The CDR3 end falls 3 residues outside the read, so it is completed with the germline J gene. V gene TRBV30 combines with J gene TRBJ2-2; TRBD2 aligns across 7 bases. CDR1 is GTSNPN and CDR2 is SVGIG in the germline V gene (reference sequence). The junction had 4 bases not matched to a gene; V was cut back by 0 bases and J by 3 bases. The CDR3 is made up of 15 amino acids. The CDR3: CAWSVGGRDTGELFF. CDR3 bases read: TGTGCCTGGAGTGTTGGGGGGAGGGACACCGGGGAG.

This clone appeared many times. The read falls 3 residues short of the CDR3 end, and the missing part is taken from the germline J gene. The gene calls are TRBV7-2 and TRBJ1-2; no reliable D call. The CDR3 loop spans 13 amino acids. Germline CDR1 reads SGHTA; CDR2 reads FQGNSA. The V end lost 1 base, the J end lost 4 bases, and 7 bases lay between the germline ends. The CDR3 sequence: CASSLDEGYGYTF. CDR3 DNA, as far as it was read: TGTGCCAGCAGCTTAGATGAGGGCTATGGC. Full variable domain (missing parts from reference TRBV7-2 and TRBJ1-2): GAGVSQSPSNKVTEKGKDVELRCDPISGHTALYWYRQSLGQGLEFLIYFQGNSAPDKSGLPSDRFSAERTGGSVSTLTIQRTQQEDSAVYLCASSLDEGYGYTFGSGTRLTVV.

This clone was recorded at least ten times. The sequence runs out 3 residues before the end of the CDR3; the remainder is reconstructed from the germline J gene. The chain carries TRBV4-2 and TRBJ2-3; 15 bases agree with TRBD2. Germline loops: CDR1 LGHNA, CDR2 YNFKEQ. V dropped 3 bases and J dropped 5; count of bases not matched to a gene: 15. This CDR3 contains 20 residues. CDR3 bases read: TGTGCCAGCAGCCACACAAAGGGACTAGCGGGGGGTTCCACATTAGATACG. Its translation: CASSHTKGLAGGSTLDT. In full, the CDR3 is CASSHTKGLAGGSTLDTQYF.

Ten or more counts support this clone. Read coverage stops 3 residues before the CDR3 terminus; the germline J gene supplies the remainder. The gene calls are TRBV19 and TRBJ2-7, with D possibly being TRBD2 (5 bases). Trimming stripped 4 bases from V and 3 bases from J, with 16 bases between. Germline loops: CDR1 LNHDA, CDR2 SQIVND (reference sequence). The CDR3 loop spans 15 amino acids. Incomplete CDR3 DNA: TGTGCCAGTAGTAATCGGATCGGGGATCACTACGAG. Residues: CASSNRIGDHYE. The entire CDR3 reads CASSNRIGDHYEQYF.

Ten or more counts support this clone. The sequence runs out 3 residues before the end of the CDR3; the remainder is reconstructed from the germline J gene. The chain recombines TRBV12-3 or TRBV12-4 with TRBJ2-3; the D is unclear. This CDR3 region has 12 residues. With 8 bases removed from V and 2 bases from J, the gap between germline ends came to 8 bases. CDR3 DNA, as far as it was read: TGTGCCAGCCAGCAGGACACAGATACG. Protein: CASQQDTDT. Given in full, the CDR3 is CASQQDTDTQYF.

This clone was detected many times. The read stops 3 residues short of the end of the CDR3; the missing end is completed from the germline J gene. The chain joins TRBV20-1 to TRBJ1-2; D gene uncertain. Germline V gives CDR1 DFQATT, CDR2 SNEGSKA (reference sequence). This CDR3 has 13 residues. The CDR3 loop is CSARLRVPTGYTF. The covered CDR3 bases are TGCAGTGCTAGACTACGGGTACCAACAGGC.